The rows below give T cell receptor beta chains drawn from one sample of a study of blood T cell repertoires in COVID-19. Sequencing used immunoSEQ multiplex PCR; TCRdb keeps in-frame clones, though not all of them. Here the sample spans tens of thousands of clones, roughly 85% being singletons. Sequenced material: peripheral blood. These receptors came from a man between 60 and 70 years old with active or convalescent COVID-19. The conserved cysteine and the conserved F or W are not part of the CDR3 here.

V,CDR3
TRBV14,ASSQAWAGGGYT
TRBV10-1,ASSNRGLDEAF
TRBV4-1,ASSAALANYNEQF
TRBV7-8,ASSLAGWQGAGYEQY
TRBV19,ASRWAENTEAF
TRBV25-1,ASSGSPTGRADYGYT
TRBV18,ASSPTGAGANAGELF
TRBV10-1,ASSETLAGKKY
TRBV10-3,AITSQGDYGYT
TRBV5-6,ASSSGQLYGYT
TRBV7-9,ASSLERRGTYGYT
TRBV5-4,ASSWDRRNTEAF
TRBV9,ASSPPYQETQY
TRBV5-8,ASSWEFSYEQY
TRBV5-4,ASSFGQGAEKLF
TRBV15,ATSRDAGGSEAF
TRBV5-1,ASSLGTGASTDTQY
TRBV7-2,ASSPDRGGLPQH
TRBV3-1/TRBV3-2,ASSLWTSGDNNEQF
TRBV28,ASSTDSGNSPLH
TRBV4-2,ASSEGLAGLSSYNEQF
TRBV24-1,ATSDNRGLSTEAF
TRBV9,ASSVAVRDRADTQY
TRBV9,ASSRNTGELF
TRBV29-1,SVGTGAITDTQY
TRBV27,ASSFGDRVPGELF
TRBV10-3,AISESYRRSNSPLH
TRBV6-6,ASSYSWEGAEAF
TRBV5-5,ASSYGANTEAF
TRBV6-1,ASSEYGGQEPQH
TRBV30,AWTYGGTSSYNSPLH
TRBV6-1,ASSEALEKRLMSEQY
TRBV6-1,ASSETVGVGTDTQY
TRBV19,ASNGRNNQPQH
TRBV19,ASHKWGGANEQF
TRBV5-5,ASSGPGDEGYEQY